This T cell receptor beta chain was retrieved from a study of cytomegalovirus exposure and HLA in healthy donors. Only a few counts were recorded for this clone. The PCR used 60 Vbeta and 13 Jbeta primers. Sequencing was performed with immunoSEQ multiplex PCR; in TCRdb, only in-frame clones are kept and a portion is missing. The sample holds some 150,000 clones, roughly 77% seen once. V lost 0 bases to trimming and J lost 1 base; unmatched junction nucleotides: 5. CDR1 ENHRY and CDR2 SYGVKD come from the germline V gene. The CDR3 length is 16 residues. The source is a man aged 25-40 years in good health and CMV-seronegative. Sequenced input: PBMCs. The rearrangement uses TRBV10-3 and TRBJ2-7; 8 bases fit TRBD1. CDR3 loop: CAISESRTGKSYEQYF. CDR3 coding DNA: TGTGCCATCAGTGAGTCCAGGACAGGGAAATCCTACGAGCAGTACTTC.